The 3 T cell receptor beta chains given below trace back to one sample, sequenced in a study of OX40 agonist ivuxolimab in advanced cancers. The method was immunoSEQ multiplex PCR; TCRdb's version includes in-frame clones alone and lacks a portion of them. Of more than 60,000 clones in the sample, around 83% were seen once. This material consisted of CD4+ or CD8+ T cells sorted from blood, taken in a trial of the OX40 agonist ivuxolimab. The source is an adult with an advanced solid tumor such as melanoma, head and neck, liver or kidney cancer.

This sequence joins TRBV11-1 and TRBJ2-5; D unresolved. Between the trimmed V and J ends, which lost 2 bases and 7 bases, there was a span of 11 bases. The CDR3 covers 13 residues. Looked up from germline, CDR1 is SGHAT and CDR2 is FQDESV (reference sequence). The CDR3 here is CASSLPPKRTQYF. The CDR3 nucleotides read TGTGCCAGCAGCTTACCTCCGAAGAGGACCCAGTACTTC.

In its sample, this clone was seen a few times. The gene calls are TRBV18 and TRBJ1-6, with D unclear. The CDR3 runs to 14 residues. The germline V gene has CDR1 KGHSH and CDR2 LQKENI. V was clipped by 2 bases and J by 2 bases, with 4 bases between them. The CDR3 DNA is TGTGCCAGCTCACCAAACGCCTATAATTCACCCCTCCACTTT. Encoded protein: CASSPNAYNSPLHF.

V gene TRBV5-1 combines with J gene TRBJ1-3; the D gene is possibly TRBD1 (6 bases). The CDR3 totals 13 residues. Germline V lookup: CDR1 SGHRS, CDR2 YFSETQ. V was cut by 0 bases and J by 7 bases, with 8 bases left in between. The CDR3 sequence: CASSLGGANTIYF. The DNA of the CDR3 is TGCGCCAGCAGCTTGGGGGGGGCGAACACCATATATTTT.